These 7 T cell receptor beta chains originate from one sample sequenced in a study of cytomegalovirus exposure and HLA in healthy donors. Primers for the PCR totalled 60 Vbeta and 13 Jbeta. Profiling relied on immunoSEQ multiplex PCR, and the TCRdb table lists in-frame clones only, not all of them. The repertoire holds 150,000 to 200,000 clones, with approximately 71% as singletons. Input material: PBMCs. The receptors shown here come from a young man in good health and CMV-seropositive.

This clone was counted a single time. The junction departs from the called germline gene at one end, perhaps through a read error. The CDR3 DNA sequence: TGTTCCAGCAGCTTTGGGCAACAGCCCCAGCATTTT. It encodes CSSSFGQQPQHF. The chain uses TRBV7-9 and TRBJ1-5, with D hard to call. The CDR3 has 12 residues. Germline loops: CDR1 SEHNR, CDR2 FQNEAQ (reference sequence).

The chain has TRBV6-1 and TRBJ1-1, with 9 positions matching TRBD1. J gave up 8 bases and V 8 bases, and 15 bases lay outside the gene matches. Germline lookup yields CDR1 MNHNS and CDR2 SASEGT. The length of the CDR3 is 15 residues. CDR3 DNA: TGTGCCAGCGGCAGGACAGGGGAAATCGGTAAAGAAGCTTTCTTT. This translates into CASGRTGEIGKEAFF.

V usage is TRBV6-5 and J usage is TRBJ1-6, with a weak D call TRBD1 (5 bases). CDR3 length equals 14 residues. The germline V and J ends were trimmed by 2 bases and 14 bases, with 16 bases remaining between them. The germline V gene has CDR1 MNHEY and CDR2 SVGAGI. The CDR3, as DNA: TGTGCCAGCAGTTACGACAGCGTGGGGTTGACCCTCCACTTT. Translated, it gives CASSYDSVGLTLHF.

This clone occurred once. The gene calls are TRBV4-1 and TRBJ2-1; 7 bases align to TRBD1. The V and J ends lost 1 base and 1 base, in that order; junction bases with no gene match: 1. In germline, CDR1 is MGHRA, CDR2 YSYEKL. The CDR3 covers 15 residues. The CDR3 reads CASSQVQGSYNEQFF. The CDR3, as DNA: TGCGCCAGCAGCCAAGTACAGGGGTCCTACAATGAGCAGTTCTTC.

For the CDR3, the DNA is TGTGCCAGCAGCTCTGGACTAGCGAAAACCTCCTACGAGCAGTACTTC. Amino acids: CASSSGLAKTSYEQYF. The V gene is TRBV7-2, the J gene TRBJ2-7; 9 nucleotides align to TRBD2. Germline CDR1 is SGHTA and CDR2 is FQGNSA. The CDR3 covers 16 residues. J was trimmed by 0 bases and V by 4 bases; bases with no gene match: 7.

This clone was seen just once. The chain joins TRBV28 to TRBJ2-3, with D possibly TRBD2 on 5 matching bases. Germline loops: CDR1 MDHEN, CDR2 SYDVKM. This CDR3 has 15 residues. Trimming cost V 5 bases and J 1 base, with 13 bases left between them. The CDR3 region has the DNA TGTGCCAGCAGTACGGACCCAGCGGGCACAGATACGCAGTATTTT. It is translated as CASSTDPAGTDTQYF.

The chain employs TRBV29-1 and TRBJ2-7; possibly TRBD1 for D (6 bases). V was clipped by 3 bases and J by 6 bases, with 18 bases between them. Germline CDR1 is SQVTM and CDR2 is ANQGSEA. This CDR3 spans 14 amino acids. CDR3 sequence (DNA): TGCAGCGTTGAGGGGGAAGGGGGAGTAGGCGAGCAGTACTTC. This gives the protein CSVEGEGGVGEQYF.